This TCR beta chain emerged from a study of tumor-infiltrating lymphocytes in primary liver carcinoma. Whole-study context: Patients were men and women aged 30 to 69 years.

With roughly 500 ng total RNA as template and a constant-region primer, TCR beta cDNA was made. What produced the TCR beta libraries was three nested multiplex PCR rounds using slightly modified ARM-PCR. The first two PCR rounds used TRBV1-TRBV30 forward primers with a C-beta reverse primer, 9 to 11 cycles each. MiXCR was run by TCRdb on the multiplex PCR reads, yielding one entry per CDR3 protein. The sample lists about 64,000 distinct CDR3 sequences, over 60% occurring once. The roughly 18-34 mg bulk tissue piece was not sorted before simultaneous RNA and DNA extraction. This CDR3 is built from 17 residues. The germline V gene encodes CDR1 MNHEY and CDR2 SVGAGI. V was clipped by 0 bases and J by 1 base, with 10 bases between them. By sample share, this clonotype is medium-sized.

This TCR was recovered from a man aged 35 to 55 with primary liver carcinoma and hepatitis B virus infection. What was sequenced was liver tumor tissue from sampling region 4. The subset is: tumor region T4, right-lateral pole. The rearrangement joins TRBV6-5 to TRBJ2-6, with D possibly matching TRBD1 (5 bases). CDR3 sequence: CASSYSQGLSGANVLTF. The CDR3 bases are TGTGCCAGCAGTTACTCTCAGGGTTTATCTGGGGCCAACGTCCTGACTTTC.